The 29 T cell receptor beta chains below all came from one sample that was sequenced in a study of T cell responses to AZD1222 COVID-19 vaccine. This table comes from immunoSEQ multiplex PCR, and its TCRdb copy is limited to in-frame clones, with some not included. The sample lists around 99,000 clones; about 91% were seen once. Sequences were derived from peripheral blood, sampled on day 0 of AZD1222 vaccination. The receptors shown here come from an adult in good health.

The CDR3, as DNA: TGTGCCAGCAGAGAGCTGGGACAGGGTAAAGAGACCCAGTACTTC. Encoded protein: CASRELGQGKETQYF. The chain recombines TRBV28 with TRBJ2-5; 9 bases are a match to TRBD1. The CDR3 sequence is 15 residues long. The V and J ends lost 6 bases and 3 bases, in that order; junction bases with no gene match: 8. CDR1 MDHEN and CDR2 SYDVKM come from the germline V gene.

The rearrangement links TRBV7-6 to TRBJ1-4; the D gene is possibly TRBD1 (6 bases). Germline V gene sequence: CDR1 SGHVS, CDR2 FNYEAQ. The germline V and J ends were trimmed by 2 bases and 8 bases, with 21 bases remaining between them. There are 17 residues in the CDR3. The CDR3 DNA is TGTGCCAGCAGCTTACTCCCCCGCAGGGGAGAGGACGAAAAACTGTTTTTT. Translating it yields CASSLLPRRGEDEKLFF.

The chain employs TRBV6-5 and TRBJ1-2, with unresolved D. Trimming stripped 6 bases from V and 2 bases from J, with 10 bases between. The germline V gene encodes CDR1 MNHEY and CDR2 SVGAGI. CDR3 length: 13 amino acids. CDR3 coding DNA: TGTGCCAGCAGGACGGACGGAAACTATGGCTACACCTTC. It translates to CASRTDGNYGYTF.

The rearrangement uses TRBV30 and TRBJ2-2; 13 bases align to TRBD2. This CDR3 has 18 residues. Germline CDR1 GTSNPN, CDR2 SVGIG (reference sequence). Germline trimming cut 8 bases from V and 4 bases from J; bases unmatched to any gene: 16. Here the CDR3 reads CAGGGLAGAKWGTGELFF. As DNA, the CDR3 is TGTGCCGGCGGTGGACTAGCGGGGGCCAAGTGGGGCACCGGGGAGCTGTTTTTT.

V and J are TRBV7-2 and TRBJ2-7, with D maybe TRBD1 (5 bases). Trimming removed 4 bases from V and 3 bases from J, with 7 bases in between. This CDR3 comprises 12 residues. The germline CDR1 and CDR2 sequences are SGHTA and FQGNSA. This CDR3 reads CASSSGHYEQYF. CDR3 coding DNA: TGTGCCAGCAGCTCTGGACACTACGAGCAGTACTTC.

CDR3 in DNA: TGTGCCAGCAGTGAATCTTGGGGGGTTCAGCCCCAGCATTTT. It encodes CASSESWGVQPQHF. This sequence joins TRBV6-1 and TRBJ1-5; a possible D gene is TRBD1 (5 bases). V was cut by 2 bases and J by 6 bases, with 11 bases left in between. Germline V lookup: CDR1 MNHNS, CDR2 SASEGT. The CDR3 covers 14 residues.

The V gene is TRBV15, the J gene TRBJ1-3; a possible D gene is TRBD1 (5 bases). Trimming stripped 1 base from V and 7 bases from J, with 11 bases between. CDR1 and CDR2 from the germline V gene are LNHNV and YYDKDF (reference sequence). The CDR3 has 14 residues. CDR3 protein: CATSRAPGTNTIYF. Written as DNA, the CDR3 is TGTGCCACCAGCAGAGCCCCGGGGACGAACACCATATATTTT.

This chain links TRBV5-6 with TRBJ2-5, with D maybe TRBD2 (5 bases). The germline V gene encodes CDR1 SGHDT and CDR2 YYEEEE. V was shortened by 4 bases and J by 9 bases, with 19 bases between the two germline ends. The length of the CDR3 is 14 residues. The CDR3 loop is CASSADLGGFSQYF. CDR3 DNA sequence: TGTGCCAGCAGCGCCGACCTCGGAGGATTTTCCCAGTACTTC. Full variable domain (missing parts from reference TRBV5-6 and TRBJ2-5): DAGVTQSPTHLIKTRGQQVTLRCSPKSGHDTVSWYQQALGQGPQFIFQYYEEEERQRGNFPDRFSGHQFPNYSSELNVNALLLGDSALYLCASSADLGGFSQYFGPGTRLLVL.

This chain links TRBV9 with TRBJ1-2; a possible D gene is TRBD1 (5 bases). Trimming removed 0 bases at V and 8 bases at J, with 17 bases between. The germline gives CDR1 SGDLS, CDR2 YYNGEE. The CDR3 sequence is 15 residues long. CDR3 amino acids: CASSVVVKGVDGYTF. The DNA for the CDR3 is TGTGCCAGCAGCGTAGTAGTAAAAGGGGTGGACGGCTACACCTTC.

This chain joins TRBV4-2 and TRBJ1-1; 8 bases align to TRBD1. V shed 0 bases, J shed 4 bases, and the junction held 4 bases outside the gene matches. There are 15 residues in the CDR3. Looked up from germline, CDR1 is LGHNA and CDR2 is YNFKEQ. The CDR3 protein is CASSQDRTGSTEAFF. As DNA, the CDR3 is TGTGCCAGCAGCCAAGATAGGACAGGGAGCACTGAAGCTTTCTTT.

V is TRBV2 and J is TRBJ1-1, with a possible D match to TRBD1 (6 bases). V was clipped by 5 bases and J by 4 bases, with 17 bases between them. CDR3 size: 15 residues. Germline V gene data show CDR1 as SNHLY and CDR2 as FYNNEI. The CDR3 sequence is CASSSRRGGGTEAFF. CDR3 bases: TGTGCCAGCAGTTCTCGCAGGGGTGGGGGCACTGAAGCTTTCTTT.

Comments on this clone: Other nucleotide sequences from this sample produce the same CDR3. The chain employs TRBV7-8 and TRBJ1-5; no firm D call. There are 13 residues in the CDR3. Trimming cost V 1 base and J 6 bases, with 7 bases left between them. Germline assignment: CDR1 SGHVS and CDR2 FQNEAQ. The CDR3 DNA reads TGTGCCAGCAGCTTAGAGGAGGGTCAGCCCCAGCATTTT. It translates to CASSLEEGQPQHF.

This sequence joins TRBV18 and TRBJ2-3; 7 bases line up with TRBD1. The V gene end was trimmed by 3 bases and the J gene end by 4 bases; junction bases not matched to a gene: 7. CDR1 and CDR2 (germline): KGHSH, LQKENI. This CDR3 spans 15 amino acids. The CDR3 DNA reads TGTGCCAGCTCACCGACAGGGAGTCCCTCAGATACGCAGTATTTT. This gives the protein CASSPTGSPSDTQYF.

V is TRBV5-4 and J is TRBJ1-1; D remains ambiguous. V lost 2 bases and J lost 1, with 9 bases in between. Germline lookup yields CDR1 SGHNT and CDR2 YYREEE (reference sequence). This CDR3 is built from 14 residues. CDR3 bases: TGTGCCAGCAGCTTAGGGTTTGGGAACACTGAAGCTTTCTTT. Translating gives CASSLGFGNTEAFF. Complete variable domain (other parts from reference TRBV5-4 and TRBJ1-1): ETGVTQSPTHLIKTRGQQVTLRCSSQSGHNTVSWYQQALGQGPQFIFQYYREEENGRGNFPPRFSGLQFPNYSSELNVNALELDDSALYLCASSLGFGNTEAFFGQGTRLTVV.

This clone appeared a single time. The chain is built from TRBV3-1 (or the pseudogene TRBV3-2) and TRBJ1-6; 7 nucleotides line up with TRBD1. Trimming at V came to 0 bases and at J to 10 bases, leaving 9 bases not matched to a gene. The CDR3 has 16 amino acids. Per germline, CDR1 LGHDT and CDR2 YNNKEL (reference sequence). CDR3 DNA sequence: TGTGCCAGCAGCCAAGATCCCCAGGGGGTTTGGTCACCCCTCCACTTT. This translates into CASSQDPQGVWSPLHF.

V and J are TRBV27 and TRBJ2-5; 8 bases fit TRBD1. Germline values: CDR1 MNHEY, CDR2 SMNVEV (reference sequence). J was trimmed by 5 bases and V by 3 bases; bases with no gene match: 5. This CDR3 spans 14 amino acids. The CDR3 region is CASSLSDRGETQYF. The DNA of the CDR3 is TGTGCCAGCAGTTTGAGTGACAGGGGTGAGACCCAGTACTTC.

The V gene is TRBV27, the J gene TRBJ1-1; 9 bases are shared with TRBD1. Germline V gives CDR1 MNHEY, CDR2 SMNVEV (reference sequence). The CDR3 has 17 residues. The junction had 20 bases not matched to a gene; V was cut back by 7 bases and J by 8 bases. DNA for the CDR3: TGTGCCAGCAAGGGGCGGGGTTCCGGGACAGGGCCCCGGGAAGCTTTCTTT. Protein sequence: CASKGRGSGTGPREAFF.

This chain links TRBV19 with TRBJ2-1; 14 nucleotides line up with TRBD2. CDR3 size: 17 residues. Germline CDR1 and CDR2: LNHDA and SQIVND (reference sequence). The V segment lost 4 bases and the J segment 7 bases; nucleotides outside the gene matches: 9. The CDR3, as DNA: TGTGCCAGTAGTAGCGGGACTAGCGGGAGCCGTAGGAATGAGCAGTTCTTC. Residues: CASSSGTSGSRRNEQFF. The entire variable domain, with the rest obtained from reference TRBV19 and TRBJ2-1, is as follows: DGGITQSPKYLFRKEGQNVTLSCEQNLNHDAMYWYRQDPGQGLRLIYYSQIVNDFQKGDIAEGYSVSREKKESFPLTVTSAQKNPTAFYLCASSSGTSGSRRNEQFFGPGTRLTVL.

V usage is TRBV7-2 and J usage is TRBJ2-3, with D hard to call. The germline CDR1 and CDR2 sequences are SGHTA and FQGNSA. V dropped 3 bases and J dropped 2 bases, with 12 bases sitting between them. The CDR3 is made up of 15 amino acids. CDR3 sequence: CASSFLLRFTDTQYF. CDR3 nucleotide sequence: TGTGCCAGCAGCTTCCTACTCCGCTTCACAGATACGCAGTATTTT.

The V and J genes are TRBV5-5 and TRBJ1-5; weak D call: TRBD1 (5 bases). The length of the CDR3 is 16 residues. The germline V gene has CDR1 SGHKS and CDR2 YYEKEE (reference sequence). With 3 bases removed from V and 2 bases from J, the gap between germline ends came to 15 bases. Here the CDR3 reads CASSWRVQGGNQPQHF. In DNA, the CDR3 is TGTGCCAGCAGCTGGCGTGTCCAGGGTGGCAATCAGCCCCAGCATTTT. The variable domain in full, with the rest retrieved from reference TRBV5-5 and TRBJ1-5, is DAGVTQSPTHLIKTRGQQVTLRCSPISGHKSVSWYQQVLGQGPQFIFQYYEKEERGRGNFPDRFSARQFPNYSSELNVNALLLGDSALYLCASSWRVQGGNQPQHFGDGTRLSIL.

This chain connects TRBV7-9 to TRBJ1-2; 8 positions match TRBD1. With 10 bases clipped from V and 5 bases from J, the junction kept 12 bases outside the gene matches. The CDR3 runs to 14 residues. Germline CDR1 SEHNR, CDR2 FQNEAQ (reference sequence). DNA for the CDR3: TGTGCCACCGCCCCCAGGGGGCGCGGGTATGGCTACACCTTC. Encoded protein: CATAPRGRGYGYTF.

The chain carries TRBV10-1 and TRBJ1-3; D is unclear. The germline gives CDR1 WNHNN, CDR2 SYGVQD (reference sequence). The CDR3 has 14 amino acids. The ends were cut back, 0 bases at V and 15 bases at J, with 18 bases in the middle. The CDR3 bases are TGCGCCAGCAGTGAGTCGTTGGGCAGCTCAAAGCCATATTTT. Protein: CASSESLGSSKPYF.

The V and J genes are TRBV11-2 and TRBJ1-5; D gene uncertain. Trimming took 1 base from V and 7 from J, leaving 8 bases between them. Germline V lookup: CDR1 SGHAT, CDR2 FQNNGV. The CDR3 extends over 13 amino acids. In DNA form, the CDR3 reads TGTGCCAGCAGCTTAGCGGGAAAACAGCCCCAGCATTTT. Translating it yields CASSLAGKQPQHF.

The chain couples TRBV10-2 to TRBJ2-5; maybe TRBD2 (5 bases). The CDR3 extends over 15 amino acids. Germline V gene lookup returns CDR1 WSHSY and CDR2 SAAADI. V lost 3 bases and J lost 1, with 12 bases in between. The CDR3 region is CASSEILAAQETQYF. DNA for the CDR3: TGCGCCAGCAGTGAAATTCTAGCCGCCCAAGAGACCCAGTACTTC.

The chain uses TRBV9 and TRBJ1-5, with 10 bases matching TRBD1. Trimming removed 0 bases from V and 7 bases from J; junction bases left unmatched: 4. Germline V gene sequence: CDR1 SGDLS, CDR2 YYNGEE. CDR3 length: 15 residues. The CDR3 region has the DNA TGTGCCAGCAGCGTAGGAGGACAGGGGGGACAGCCCCAGCATTTT. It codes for CASSVGGQGGQPQHF.

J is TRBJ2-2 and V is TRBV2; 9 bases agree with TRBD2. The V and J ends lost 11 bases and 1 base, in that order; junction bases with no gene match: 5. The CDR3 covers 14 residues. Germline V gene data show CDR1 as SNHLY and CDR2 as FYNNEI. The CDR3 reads CAGVAGENTGELFF. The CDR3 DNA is TGTGCCGGTGTAGCGGGGGAGAACACCGGGGAGCTGTTTTTT. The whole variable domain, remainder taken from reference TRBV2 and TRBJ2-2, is EPEVTQTPSHQVTQMGQEVILRCVPISNHLYFYWYRQILGQKVEFLVSFYNNEISEKSEIFDDQFSVERPDGSNFTLKIRSTKLEDSAMYFCAGVAGENTGELFFGEGSRLTVL.

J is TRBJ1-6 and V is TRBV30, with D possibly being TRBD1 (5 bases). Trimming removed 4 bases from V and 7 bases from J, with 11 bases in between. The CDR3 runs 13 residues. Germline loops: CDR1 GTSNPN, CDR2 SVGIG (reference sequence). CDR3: CAWTFKGNSPLHF. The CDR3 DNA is TGTGCCTGGACCTTTAAGGGGAATTCACCCCTCCACTTT.

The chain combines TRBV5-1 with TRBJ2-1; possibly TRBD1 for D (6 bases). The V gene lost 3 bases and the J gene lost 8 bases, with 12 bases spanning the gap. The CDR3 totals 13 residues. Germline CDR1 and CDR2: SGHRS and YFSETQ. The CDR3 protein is CASSSQGLDEQFF. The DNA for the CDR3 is TGCGCCAGCAGCTCACAGGGTCTGGATGAGCAGTTCTTC.

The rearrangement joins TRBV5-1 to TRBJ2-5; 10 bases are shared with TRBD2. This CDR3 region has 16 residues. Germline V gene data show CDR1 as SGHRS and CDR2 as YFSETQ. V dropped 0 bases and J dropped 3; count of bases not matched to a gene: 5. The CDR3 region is CASSLGASGGKETQYF. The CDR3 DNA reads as TGCGCCAGCAGCTTGGGGGCTAGCGGGGGCAAAGAGACCCAGTACTTC.